Listed below are T cell receptor beta chains from one sample, sequenced in a study of T cells and Merkel cell carcinoma outcomes. The assay was immunoSEQ multiplex PCR, and TCRdb's table has in-frame clones only and misses some. The table lists about 2,000 clones, more than 70% of them singletons. The sequenced sample was tumor tissue from Merkel cell carcinoma. These receptors were obtained from a human donor with Merkel cell carcinoma. The CDR3 runs from the conserved cysteine through the conserved F or W. D genes are given only for firm matches. Clone size is not always given. Where it is, it says once, few, many or a class for expanded clones.

CDR3 DNA: TGTGCCAGCAGCTTAACGTGGGGAGGCGCTGAAGCTTTCTTT
CDR3 protein: CASSLTWGGAEAFF
clone size: NA
J gene: TRBJ1-1
D gene: NA
V gene: TRBV7-9

CDR3 DNA: TGTGCCAGCAGTTACAGGGAGAGGACTGAAGCTTTCTTT
CDR3 protein: CASSYRERTEAFF
clone size: NA
J gene: TRBJ1-1
D gene: NA
V gene: TRBV6-6

CDR3 DNA: TGTGCCAGCAGCTCACCGGGACAGGAAGGTCCTGGGGCCAACGTCTTGACTTTC
CDR3 protein: CASSSPGQEGPGANVLTF
clone size: NA
J gene: TRBJ2-6
D gene: TRBD1
V gene: TRBV7-9

CDR3 DNA: TGTGCCAGCAGTCAACCAGGGGGGCAAGAGACCCAGTACTTC
CDR3 protein: CASSQPGGQETQYF
clone size: NA
J gene: TRBJ2-5
D gene: NA
V gene: TRBV6-6

CDR3 DNA: TGCGCCAGCAGAATGGAGGGGAGGACTGAAGCTTTCTTT
CDR3 protein: CASRMEGRTEAFF
clone size: once
J gene: TRBJ1-1
D gene: NA
V gene: TRBV4-1

CDR3 DNA: TGTGCCAGCAGCTACCGACCTGGCGTCAATGAGCAGTTCTTC
CDR3 protein: CASSYRPGVNEQFF
clone size: NA
J gene: TRBJ2-1
D gene: NA
V gene: TRBV7-6

CDR3 DNA: TGTGCCAGCAGCCTATTAGCGGGAGCTTTAGTAGATACGCAGTATTTT
CDR3 protein: CASSLLAGALVDTQYF
clone size: NA
J gene: TRBJ2-3
D gene: TRBD2
V gene: TRBV11-2

CDR3 DNA: TGTGCTAGCAGCGAGCGGGAGGGCGATGAGCAGTTCTTC
CDR3 protein: CASSEREGDEQFF
clone size: NA
J gene: TRBJ2-1
D gene: TRBD2
V gene: TRBV7-7

CDR3 DNA: TGTGCCAGCCAGCGAGAAATGAACACTGAAGCTTTCTTT
CDR3 protein: CASQREMNTEAFF
clone size: NA
J gene: TRBJ1-1
D gene: NA
V gene: TRBV7-3

CDR3 DNA: TGCGCCAGCCGCTCGCCGGGACAGAGCACAGATACGCAGTATTTT
CDR3 protein: CASRSPGQSTDTQYF
clone size: NA
J gene: TRBJ2-3
D gene: TRBD1
V gene: TRBV5-1

CDR3 DNA: TGTGCCAGCAGTTTATCCCCCATAGTAGGACCTGAAGCTTTCTTT
CDR3 protein: CASSLSPIVGPEAFF
clone size: NA
J gene: TRBJ1-1
D gene: NA
V gene: TRBV27